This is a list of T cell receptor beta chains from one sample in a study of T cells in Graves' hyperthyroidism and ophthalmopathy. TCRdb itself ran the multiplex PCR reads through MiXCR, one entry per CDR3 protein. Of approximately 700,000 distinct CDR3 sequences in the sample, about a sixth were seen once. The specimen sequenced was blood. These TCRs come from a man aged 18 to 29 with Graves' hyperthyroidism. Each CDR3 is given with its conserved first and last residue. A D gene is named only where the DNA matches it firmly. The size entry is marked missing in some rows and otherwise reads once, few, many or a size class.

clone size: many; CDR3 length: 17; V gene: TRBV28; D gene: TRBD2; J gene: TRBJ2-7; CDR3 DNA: TGTGCCAGCAGTTTCCTAACTAGCGGAGTCCGCTCCTACGAGCAGTACTTC; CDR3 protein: CASSFLTSGVRSYEQYF
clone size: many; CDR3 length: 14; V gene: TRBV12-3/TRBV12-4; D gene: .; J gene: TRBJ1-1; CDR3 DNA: TGTGCCAGCAGTTTAAGTCCCAGGAACACTGAAGCTTTCTTT; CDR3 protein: CASSLSPRNTEAFF
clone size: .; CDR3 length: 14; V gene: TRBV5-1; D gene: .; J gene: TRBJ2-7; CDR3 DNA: TGCGCCAGCAGCTTGCAGGAAATGGGCTACGAGCAGTACTTC; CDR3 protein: CASSLQEMGYEQYF
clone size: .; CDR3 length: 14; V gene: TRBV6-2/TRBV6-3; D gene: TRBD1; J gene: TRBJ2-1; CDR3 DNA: TGTGCCAGCAGTAACTACAGGGGGCGCAATGAGCAGTTCTTC; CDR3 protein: CASSNYRGRNEQFF
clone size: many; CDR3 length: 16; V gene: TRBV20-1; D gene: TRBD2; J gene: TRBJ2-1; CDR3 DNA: TGCAGTGCCCCCTTTGGGACTAGCGTGGTCTACAATGAGCAGTTCTTC; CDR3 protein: CSAPFGTSVVYNEQFF
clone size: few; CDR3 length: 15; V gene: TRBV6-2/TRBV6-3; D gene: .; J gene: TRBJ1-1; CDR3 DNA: TGTGCCAGCAGTTACTTTCAGGGGATGAACACTGAAGCTTTCTTT; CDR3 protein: CASSYFQGMNTEAFF
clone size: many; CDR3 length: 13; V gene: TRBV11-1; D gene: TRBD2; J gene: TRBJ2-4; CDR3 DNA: TGTGCCAGCAGCTCGGGACTACAAAACATTCAGTACTTC; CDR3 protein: CASSSGLQNIQYF
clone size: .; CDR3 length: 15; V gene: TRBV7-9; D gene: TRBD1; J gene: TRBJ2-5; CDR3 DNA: TGTGCCAGCAGCCCTAAGGGGACAGTTCAAGAGACCCAGTACTTC; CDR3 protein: CASSPKGTVQETQYF
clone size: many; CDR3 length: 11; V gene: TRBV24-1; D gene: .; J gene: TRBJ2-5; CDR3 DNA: TGTGCCACCGAGGCCGGGGAGACCCAGTACTTC; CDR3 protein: CATEAGETQYF
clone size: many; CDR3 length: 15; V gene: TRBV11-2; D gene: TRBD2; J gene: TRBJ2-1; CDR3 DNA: TGTGCCAGCAGCTTCGGACTAGCGGGAGGGGATGAGCAGTTCTTC; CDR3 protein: CASSFGLAGGDEQFF
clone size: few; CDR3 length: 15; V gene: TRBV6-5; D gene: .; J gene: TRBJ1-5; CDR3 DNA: TGTGCCAGCAGCGACTCGACAGCTCCGAATCAGCCCCAGCATTTT; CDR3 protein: CASSDSTAPNQPQHF
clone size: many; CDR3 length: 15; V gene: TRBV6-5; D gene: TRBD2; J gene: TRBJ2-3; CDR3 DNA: TGTGCCAGCAGTTACGACGGGAGGGCCACAGATACGCAGTATTTT; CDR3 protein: CASSYDGRATDTQYF
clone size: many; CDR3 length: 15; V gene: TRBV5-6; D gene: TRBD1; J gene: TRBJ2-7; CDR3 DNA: TGTGCCAGCAGCAAGGGACAGGGTGCGGCCTGGGGAGCGTACTTC; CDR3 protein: CASSKGQGAAWGAYF
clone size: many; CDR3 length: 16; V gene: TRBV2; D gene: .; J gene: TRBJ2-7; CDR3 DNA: TGTGCCAGCAGTGACACGACGCTGGTCAAAACCTACGAGCAGTACTTC; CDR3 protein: CASSDTTLVKTYEQYF
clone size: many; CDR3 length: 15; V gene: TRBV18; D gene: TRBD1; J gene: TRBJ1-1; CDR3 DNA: TGTGCCAGCTTTTGGACAGGGGCCCTGAACACTGAAGCTTTCTTT; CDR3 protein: CASFWTGALNTEAFF
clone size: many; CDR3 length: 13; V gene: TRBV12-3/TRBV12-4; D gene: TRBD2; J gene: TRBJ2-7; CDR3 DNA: TGTGCCAGCAGTTTATTTGCGGGAGGCGAGCAGTACTTC; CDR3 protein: CASSLFAGGEQYF
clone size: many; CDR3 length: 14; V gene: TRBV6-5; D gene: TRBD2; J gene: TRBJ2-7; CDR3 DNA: TGTGCCAGCGCCTCGAGCGGGAAGCCCTACGAGCAGTACTTC; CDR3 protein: CASASSGKPYEQYF
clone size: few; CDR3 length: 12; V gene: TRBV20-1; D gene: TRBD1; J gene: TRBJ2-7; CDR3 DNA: TGCAGTGCTGCGGGACAGGGCGACGAGCAGTACTTC; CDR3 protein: CSAAGQGDEQYF